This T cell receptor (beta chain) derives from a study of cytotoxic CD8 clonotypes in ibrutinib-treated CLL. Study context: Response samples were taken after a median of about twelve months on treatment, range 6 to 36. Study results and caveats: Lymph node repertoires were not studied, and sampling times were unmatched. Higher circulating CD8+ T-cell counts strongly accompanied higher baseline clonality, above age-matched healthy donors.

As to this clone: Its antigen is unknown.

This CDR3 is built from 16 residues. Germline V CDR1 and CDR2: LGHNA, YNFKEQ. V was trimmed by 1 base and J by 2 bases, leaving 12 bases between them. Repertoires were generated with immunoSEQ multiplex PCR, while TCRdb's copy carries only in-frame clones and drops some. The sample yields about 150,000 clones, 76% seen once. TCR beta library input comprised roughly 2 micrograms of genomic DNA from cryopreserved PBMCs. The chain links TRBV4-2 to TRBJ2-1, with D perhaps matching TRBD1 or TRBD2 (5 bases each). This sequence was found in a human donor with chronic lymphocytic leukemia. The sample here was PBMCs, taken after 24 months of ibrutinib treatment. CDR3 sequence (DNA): TGTGCCAGCAGCCAAGGAGGGACGAGGACCTACAATGAGCAGTTCTTC. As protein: CASSQGGTRTYNEQFF.